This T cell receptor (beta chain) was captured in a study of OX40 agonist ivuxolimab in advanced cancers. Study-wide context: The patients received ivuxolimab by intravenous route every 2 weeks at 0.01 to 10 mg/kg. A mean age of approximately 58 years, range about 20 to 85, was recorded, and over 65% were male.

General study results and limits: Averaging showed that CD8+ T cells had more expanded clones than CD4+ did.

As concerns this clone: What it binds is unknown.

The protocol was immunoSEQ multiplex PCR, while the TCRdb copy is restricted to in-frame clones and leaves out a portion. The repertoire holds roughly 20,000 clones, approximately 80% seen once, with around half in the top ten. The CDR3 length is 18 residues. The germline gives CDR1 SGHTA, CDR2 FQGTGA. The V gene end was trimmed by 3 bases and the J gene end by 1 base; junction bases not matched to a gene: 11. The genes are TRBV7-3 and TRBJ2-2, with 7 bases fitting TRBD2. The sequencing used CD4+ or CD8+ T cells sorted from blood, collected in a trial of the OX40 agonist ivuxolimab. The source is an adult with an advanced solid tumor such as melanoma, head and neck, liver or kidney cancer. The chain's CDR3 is CASSLGPLRERNTGELFF. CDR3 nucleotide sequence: TGTGCCAGCAGCTTGGGCCCTCTGCGGGAGAGGAACACCGGGGAGCTGTTTTTT.